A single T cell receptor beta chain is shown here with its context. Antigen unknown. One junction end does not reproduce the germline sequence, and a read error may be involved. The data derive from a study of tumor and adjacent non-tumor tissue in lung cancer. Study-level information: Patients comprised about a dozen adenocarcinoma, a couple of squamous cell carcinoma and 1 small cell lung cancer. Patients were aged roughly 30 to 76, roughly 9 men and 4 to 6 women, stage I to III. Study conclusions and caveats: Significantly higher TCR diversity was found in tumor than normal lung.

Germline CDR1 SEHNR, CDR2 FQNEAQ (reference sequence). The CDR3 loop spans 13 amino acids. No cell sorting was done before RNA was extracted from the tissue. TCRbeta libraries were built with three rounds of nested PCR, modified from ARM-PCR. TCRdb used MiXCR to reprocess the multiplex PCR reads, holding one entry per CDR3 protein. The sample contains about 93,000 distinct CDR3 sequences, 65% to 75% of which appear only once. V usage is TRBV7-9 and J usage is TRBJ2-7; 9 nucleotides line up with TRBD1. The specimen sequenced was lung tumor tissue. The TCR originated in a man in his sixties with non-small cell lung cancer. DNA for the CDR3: TGTGCCAACAGCTTAGGACAGGGGAACGAGCAGTACTTC. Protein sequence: CANSLGQGNEQYF.